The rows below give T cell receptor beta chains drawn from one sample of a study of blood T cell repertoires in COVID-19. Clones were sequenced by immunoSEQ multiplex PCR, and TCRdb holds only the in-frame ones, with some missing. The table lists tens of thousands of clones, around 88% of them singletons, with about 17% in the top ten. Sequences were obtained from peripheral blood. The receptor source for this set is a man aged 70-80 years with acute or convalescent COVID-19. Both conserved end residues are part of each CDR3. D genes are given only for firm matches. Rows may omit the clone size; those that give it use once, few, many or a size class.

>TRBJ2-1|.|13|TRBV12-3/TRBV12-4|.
CASSPSSRDRRFF
TGTGCCAGCAGTCCTTCTAGTCGAGACCGAAGGTTCTTC
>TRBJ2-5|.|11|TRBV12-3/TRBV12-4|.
CASRDLETQYF
TGTGCCAGCAGGGACTTAGAGACCCAGTACTTC
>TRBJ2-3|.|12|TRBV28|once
CASSVTVNTQYF
TGTGCCAGCAGCGTCACAGTTAATACGCAGTATTTT
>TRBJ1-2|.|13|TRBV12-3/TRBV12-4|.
CASSLQGSYGYTF
TGTGCCAGCAGTTTACAGGGGAGCTATGGCTACACCTTC
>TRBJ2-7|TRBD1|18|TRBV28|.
CASSHAGTGDLPIYEQYF
TGTGCCAGCAGTCATGCCGGGACAGGGGATCTCCCCATCTACGAGCAGTACTTC
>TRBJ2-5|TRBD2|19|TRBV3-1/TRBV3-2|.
CASSQNPLFSGRLGETQYF
TGTGCCAGCAGCCAAAATCCCCTTTTTAGCGGGAGATTGGGTGAGACCCAGTACTTC
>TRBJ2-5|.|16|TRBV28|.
CASSLLGSGAGETQYF
TGTGCCAGCAGTTTATTGGGCTCGGGAGCGGGAGAGACCCAGTACTTC
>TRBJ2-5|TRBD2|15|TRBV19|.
CASSTKASGQETQYF
TGTGCCAGTAGTACAAAGGCTAGCGGCCAAGAGACCCAGTACTTC
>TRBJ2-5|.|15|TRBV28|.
CASSPPVTSVETQYF
TGTGCCAGCAGCCCTCCCGTGACTTCCGTAGAGACCCAGTACTTC
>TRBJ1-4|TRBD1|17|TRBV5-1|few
CASSLWGQGRANEKLFF
TGCGCCAGCAGCTTGTGGGGACAGGGGAGAGCTAATGAAAAACTGTTTTTT
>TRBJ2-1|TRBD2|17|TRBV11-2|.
CASSSGTSGRAYNEQFF
TGTGCCAGCAGCTCGGGGACTAGCGGGAGGGCCTACAATGAGCAGTTCTTC
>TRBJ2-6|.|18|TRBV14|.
CASSPWGATPSGANVLTF
TGTGCCAGCAGCCCCTGGGGCGCGACCCCCTCTGGGGCCAACGTCCTGACTTTC
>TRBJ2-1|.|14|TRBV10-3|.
CAISDSVVSGEQFF
TGTGCCATCAGTGATAGCGTCGTGAGTGGGGAGCAGTTCTTC
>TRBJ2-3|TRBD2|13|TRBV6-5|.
CASRGGAADTQYF
TGTGCCAGCCGGGGGGGGGCTGCAGATACGCAGTATTTT
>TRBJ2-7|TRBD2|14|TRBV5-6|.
CASFRSGRGYEQYF
TGTGCCAGTTTTAGAAGCGGGAGAGGTTACGAGCAGTACTTC
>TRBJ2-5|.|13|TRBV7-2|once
CASSLVFRETQYF
TGTGCCAGCAGCTTAGTATTCAGAGAGACCCAGTACTTC
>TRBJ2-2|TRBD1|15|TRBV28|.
CASSSGTGYSGELFF
TGTGCCAGCAGCTCTGGGACAGGGTACTCCGGGGAGCTGTTTTTT
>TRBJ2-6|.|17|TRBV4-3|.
CASSSLTGRDGANVLTF
TGCGCCAGCAGCTCACTAACAGGCCGCGATGGGGCCAACGTCCTGACTTTC
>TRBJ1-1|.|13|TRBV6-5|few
CASSPLWNTEAFF
TGTGCCAGCAGTCCCCTCTGGAACACTGAAGCTTTCTTT
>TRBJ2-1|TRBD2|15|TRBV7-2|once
CASSLVGGGYNEQFF
TGTGCCAGCAGCTTAGTCGGGGGGGGATACAATGAGCAGTTCTTC
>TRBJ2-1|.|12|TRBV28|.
CASGASYNEQFF
TGTGCCAGCGGGGCCTCCTACAATGAGCAGTTCTTC
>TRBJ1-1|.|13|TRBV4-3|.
CASSQARATEAFF
TGCGCCAGCAGCCAAGCCAGGGCCACTGAAGCTTTCTTT
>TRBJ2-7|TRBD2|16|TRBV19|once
CASSIDGTSGPVGQYF
TGTGCCAGTAGTATAGATGGGACTAGCGGGCCAGTTGGGCAGTACTTC
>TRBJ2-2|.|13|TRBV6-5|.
CASTLGNTGELFF
TGTGCCAGCACCTTGGGCAACACCGGGGAGCTGTTTTTT
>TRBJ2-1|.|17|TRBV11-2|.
CASSSSPRGAAYNEQFF
TGTGCCAGCAGCTCCTCCCCACGGGGGGCGGCCTACAATGAGCAGTTCTTC
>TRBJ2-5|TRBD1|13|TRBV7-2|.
CASSLEDRETQYF
TGTGCCAGCAGCTTAGAGGACAGGGAGACCCAGTACTTC
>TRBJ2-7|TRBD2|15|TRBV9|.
CASSAGTSGPYEQYF
TGTGCCAGCAGCGCCGGGACTAGCGGACCCTACGAGCAGTACTTC
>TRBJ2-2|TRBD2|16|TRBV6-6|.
CASSRTSGSNTGELFF
TGTGCCAGCAGTCGAACTAGCGGGAGCAACACCGGGGAGCTGTTTTTT
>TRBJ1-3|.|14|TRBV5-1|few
CASSSTGSGNTIYF
TGCGCCAGCAGCTCAACAGGGTCTGGAAACACCATATATTTT
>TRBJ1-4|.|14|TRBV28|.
CASSLVGPNEKLFF
TGTGCCAGCAGCCTTGTGGGGCCTAATGAAAAACTGTTTTTT
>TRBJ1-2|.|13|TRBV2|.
CASTLSRDYGYTF
TGTGCCAGCACTCTCTCCAGGGACTATGGCTACACCTTC
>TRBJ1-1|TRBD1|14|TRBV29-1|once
CSVGSQGAGTEAFF
TGCAGCGTTGGGTCCCAGGGGGCAGGAACTGAAGCTTTCTTT
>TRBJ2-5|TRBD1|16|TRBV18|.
CASSPLRDRAQETQYF
TGTGCCAGCTCACCTCTCCGGGACAGGGCACAAGAGACCCAGTACTTC
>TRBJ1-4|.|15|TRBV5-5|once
CASSFLGGWREKLFF
TGTGCCAGCAGCTTTTTGGGGGGTTGGCGTGAAAAACTGTTTTTT
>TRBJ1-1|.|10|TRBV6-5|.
CASRAPKAFF
TGTGCCAGCAGGGCTCCCAAAGCTTTCTTT
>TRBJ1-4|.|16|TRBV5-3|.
CARSVYRDASSLKLFF
TGTGCCAGAAGCGTCTACAGGGATGCTAGCTCCCTAAAACTGTTTTTT
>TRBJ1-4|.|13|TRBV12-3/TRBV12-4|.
CASSSGGDEKLFF
TGTGCCAGCAGTTCTGGGGGCGATGAAAAACTGTTTTTT
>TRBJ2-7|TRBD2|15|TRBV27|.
CASSPLSGGSYEQYF
TGTGCCAGCAGTCCCCTAAGCGGGGGATCCTACGAGCAGTACTTC
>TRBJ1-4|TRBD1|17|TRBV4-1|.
CASSRDREGATNEKLFF
TGCGCCAGCAGCCGGGACAGGGAGGGTGCAACTAATGAAAAACTGTTTTTT
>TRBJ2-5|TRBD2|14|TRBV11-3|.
CASSHSGGQETQYF
TGTGCCAGCAGCCATAGCGGGGGGCAAGAGACCCAGTACTTC
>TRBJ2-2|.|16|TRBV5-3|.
CARSLWASPNTGELFF
TGTGCCAGAAGCTTGTGGGCTAGCCCGAACACCGGGGAGCTGTTTTTT
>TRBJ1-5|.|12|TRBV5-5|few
CARSRPNQPQHF
TGTGCCAGATCGCGCCCTAATCAGCCCCAGCATTTT
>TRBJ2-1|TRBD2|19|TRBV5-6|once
CASSFGILLLAGSRDEQFF
TGTGCCAGCAGCTTTGGAATATTGCTACTAGCGGGATCCAGGGATGAGCAGTTCTTC
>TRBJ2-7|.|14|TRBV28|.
CASTLGQVWYEQYF
TGTGCCAGCACCTTGGGGCAGGTTTGGTACGAGCAGTACTTC
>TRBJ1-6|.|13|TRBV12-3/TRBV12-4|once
CASSLEGNSPLHF
TGTGCCAGCAGTTTAGAGGGGAATTCACCCCTCCACTTT
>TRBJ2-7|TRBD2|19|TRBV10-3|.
CATSRPGLAGVGSSYEQYF
TGTGCCACCAGCCGTCCCGGACTAGCGGGAGTAGGGAGCTCCTACGAGCAGTACTTC